Listed here are 14 T cell receptor beta chains from one sample, sequenced in a study of cytomegalovirus exposure and HLA in healthy donors. With 60 Vbeta and 13 Jbeta primers, the PCR was carried out. The table came from immunoSEQ multiplex PCR; TCRdb's copy has only in-frame clones and leaves some out. The sample includes 150,000 to 200,000 clones, 77% of them seen just once. The sequencing sample was made of PBMCs. All receptors derive from a woman in her thirties in good health and CMV-seronegative.

The V call is TRBV5-1, the J call TRBJ1-1; the match to TRBD1 covers 11 bases. The CDR3 is 15 residues long. Germline loops: CDR1 SGHRS, CDR2 YFSETQ. V lost 4 bases and J lost 1; bases outside the gene matches: 3. The CDR3 bases are TGCGCCAGCAGCGGGACAGGGGGAGGGAACACTGAAGCTTTCTTT. Residues: CASSGTGGGNTEAFF. Based on the CDR3 plus reference TRBV5-1 and TRBJ1-1, the full variable domain is KAGVTQTPRYLIKTRGQQVTLSCSPISGHRSVSWYQQTPGQGLQFLFEYFSETQRNKGNFPGRFSGRQFSNSRSEMNVSTLELGDSALYLCASSGTGGGNTEAFFGQGTRLTVV.

The chain couples TRBV11-2 to TRBJ1-5, with 9 bases identical to TRBD1. Trimming removed 5 bases from V and 4 bases from J; junction bases left unmatched: 6. The CDR3 has 15 amino acids. Germline V lookup: CDR1 SGHAT, CDR2 FQNNGV. CDR3 sequence (DNA): TGTGCCAGCAGCATCCTAGGACAGGGGAATCAGCCCCAGCATTTT. Its protein is CASSILGQGNQPQHF.

The chain joins TRBV11-2 to TRBJ1-1, with TRBD1 as a possible D gene (6 bases). V was shortened by 0 bases and J by 10 bases, with 12 bases between the two germline ends. The V gene's germline CDR1 is SGHAT and CDR2 FQNNGV. This CDR3 spans 13 amino acids. CDR3 in amino acids: CASSLEEGGRAFF. DNA of the CDR3: TGTGCCAGCAGCTTAGAAGAGGGGGGGCGAGCTTTCTTT.

The chain couples TRBV7-3 to TRBJ2-1; D remains ambiguous. Trimming cost V 5 bases and J 5 bases, with 4 bases left between them. CDR3 length: 11 amino acids. Looked up from germline, CDR1 is SGHTA and CDR2 is FQGTGA. The DNA for the CDR3 is TGTGCCAGCAGCCGAGACAATGAGCAGTTCTTC. Translation gives CASSRDNEQFF.

The chain uses TRBV27 and TRBJ1-4, with 9 bases lining up with TRBD1. V gave up 2 bases and J gave up 6 bases; unmatched junction bases: 4. Germline V gene sequence: CDR1 MNHEY, CDR2 SMNVEV (reference sequence). This CDR3 spans 15 amino acids. The CDR3 coding sequence is TGTGCCAGCAGTTTAGAGGGACAGGGTTATGAAAAACTGTTTTTT. It yields the protein CASSLEGQGYEKLFF.

This sequence joins TRBV19 and TRBJ1-2, with 9 bases that match TRBD1. The CDR3 is 15 amino acids. CDR1 LNHDA and CDR2 SQIVND come from the germline V gene (reference sequence). Trimming cost V 5 bases and J 2 bases; bases outside gene matches: 6. CDR3 DNA sequence: TGTGCCAGTAGTCCGGGACAGGGCCTAAACTATGGCTACACCTTC. Protein product: CASSPGQGLNYGYTF.

The chain uses TRBV5-1 and TRBJ2-2; 9 nucleotides line up with TRBD1. The CDR3 length is 18 residues. CDR1 and CDR2 from the germline V gene are SGHRS and YFSETQ. The trim removed 4 bases at V and 4 bases at J, leaving 14 bases unmatched. The CDR3 protein is CASSISMTGTGTTGELFF. The CDR3 region has the DNA TGCGCCAGCAGCATTTCCATGACCGGGACAGGGACCACCGGGGAGCTGTTTTTT.

This clone came up once. The chain is built from TRBV25-1 and TRBJ1-3, with D possibly being TRBD1 (6 bases). The germline CDR1 and CDR2 sequences are MGHDK and SYGVNS. V lost 2 bases and J lost 5, with 13 bases in between. The CDR3 has 15 amino acids. DNA for the CDR3: TGTGCCAGCAGTGAACAAACAGGGTATAGAAACACCATATATTTT. Residues: CASSEQTGYRNTIYF.

The chain carries TRBV6-1 and TRBJ1-5, with TRBD1 as a possible D gene (5 bases). V lost 10 bases to trimming and J lost 7 bases, with 20 bases between them. Germline assignment: CDR1 MNHNS and CDR2 SASEGT. The CDR3 is made up of 14 amino acids. CDR3 sequence reads: CATLGAAGGQPQHF. CDR3 bases: TGTGCCACCCTCGGGGCAGCGGGTGGCCAGCCCCAGCATTTT.

This clone appeared a single time. The chain employs TRBV19 and TRBJ2-1, with a weak D call TRBD2 (6 bases). Trimming removed 8 bases at V and 0 bases at J, with 8 bases between. Germline V gene lookup returns CDR1 LNHDA and CDR2 SQIVND (reference sequence). The CDR3 extends over 13 amino acids. CDR3 DNA: TGTGCCAGTGGGACTGTCTCCTACAATGAGCAGTTCTTC. Its protein is CASGTVSYNEQFF.

This clone came up a few times. The gene calls are TRBV4-1 and TRBJ1-4; D perhaps matches TRBD1 (5 bases). The CDR3 is made up of 16 amino acids. Trimming took off 1 base at V and 3 bases at J, with 12 bases between the two ends. Germline V lookup: CDR1 MGHRA, CDR2 YSYEKL. DNA of the CDR3: TGCGCCAGCAGCCAAGCGATGCAGGGCCCTAATGAAAAACTGTTTTTT. Amino acid sequence: CASSQAMQGPNEKLFF.

This clone was recorded once. This rearrangement joins TRBV18 to TRBJ1-6; maybe TRBD1 (6 bases). Germline V gives CDR1 KGHSH, CDR2 LQKENI. This CDR3 spans 15 amino acids. V was clipped by 5 bases and J by 14 bases, with 22 bases between them. CDR3 sequence reads: CASSADRTSTEALHF. CDR3 coding DNA: TGTGCCAGCTCAGCTGACAGGACTTCGACCGAGGCCCTCCACTTT.

The count of this clone is one. V is TRBV4-1 and J is TRBJ2-5, with TRBD2 as a possible D gene (5 bases). The germline V gene encodes CDR1 MGHRA and CDR2 YSYEKL. The CDR3 runs to 14 residues. V was cut by 4 bases and J by 2 bases, with 11 bases left in between. The chain's CDR3 is CASSLRLTQETQYF. CDR3 sequence (DNA): TGCGCCAGCAGCCTTCGACTAACTCAAGAGACCCAGTACTTC.

This chain uses TRBV28 with TRBJ2-3; TRBD1 might be the D (5 bases). The CDR3 totals 12 residues. Trimming pared 6 bases from V and 3 bases from J, leaving 7 bases between. Germline lookup yields CDR1 MDHEN and CDR2 SYDVKM. CDR3 DNA sequence: TGTGCCAGCAGGGGGCAGACAGATACGCAGTATTTT. It codes for CASRGQTDTQYF.